These T cell receptor beta chains were read from a single sample in a study of shared clonotypes between healthy human individuals. Sequenced by immunoSEQ multiplex PCR; TCRdb stores in-frame clones only, minus some. The sample consists of about 2 million clones, 90% to 95% of them appearing once. Sequenced input: naive CD4+ T cells sorted from blood. The receptors were gathered from a man in his late teens or twenties in good health. Both conserved end residues are trimmed from each CDR3.

TRBJ1-4,14,TRBV4-1,ASSQDPGALTEKLF
TRBJ2-1,12,TRBV2,ASSLGQTYNEQF
TRBJ1-3,11,TRBV6-1,AIRQHSGNTIY
TRBJ1-1,12,TRBV29-1,SVGSGRGMTEAF
TRBJ2-1,16,TRBV7-9,ASSPRVRQGAVYNEQF
TRBJ2-7,15,TRBV19,ASSIEARLAGSYEQY
TRBJ1-3,13,TRBV5-1,ASSAGQGAGNTIY
TRBJ2-1,14,TRBV5-1,ASSPSQGAAYNEQF
TRBJ1-4,13,TRBV5-5,ASSLGTTTNEKLF
TRBJ1-1,11,TRBV19,ASIYRGGTEAF
TRBJ1-2,12,TRBV6-5,ASRDRGNDYGYT
TRBJ2-2,16,TRBV5-4,ASSLETSGSPSPGELF
TRBJ2-1,11,TRBV30,AWSWPVLNEQF
TRBJ1-5,12,TRBV4-1,ASSWGVGNQPQH
TRBJ1-6,14,TRBV7-3,ASSLGYRGDNSPLH
TRBJ2-2,12,TRBV2,ATKAGPNTGELF
TRBJ1-3,10,TRBV30,AWSRRVDTIY
TRBJ1-2,13,TRBV5-4,ASSLGTGNGYGYT
TRBJ2-3,14,TRBV5-6,ASTQRRIAAADTQY
TRBJ1-6,11,TRBV25-1,ASKEGGNSPLH
TRBJ1-1,12,TRBV4-1,ASSRRGINTEAF
TRBJ2-7,11,TRBV19,ASSMGDGYEQY
NA,12,TRBV5-1,ASSLSGGAYEQY
TRBJ1-2,12,TRBV4-1,ASSQEYGLYGYT
TRBJ1-2,11,TRBV2,ASSRDADYGYT
TRBJ1-2,11,TRBV5-1,ASSLTATYGYT
TRBJ2-1,14,TRBV11-1,ASSLGGKGSYNEQF
TRBJ2-1,12,TRBV18,ASSPPGRGNEQF
TRBJ1-1,11,TRBV19,ASSIDPGTEAF
TRBJ2-7,13,TRBV27,ASSFDRGQVSEQY
TRBJ1-5,15,TRBV7-6,ASSLASPQVRNQPQH
TRBJ1-6,13,TRBV6-5,ASSLDRTGDSPLH
TRBJ2-5,12,TRBV23-1,ASRPGGAEETQY
TRBJ2-7,12,TRBV30,AWSVTSGSYEQY
TRBJ2-7,10,TRBV29-1,SVEEGRNEQY
TRBJ1-2,11,TRBV18,ASSPGGNYGYT
TRBJ2-2,13,TRBV7-2,ASRPPGLAERELF
TRBJ2-2,11,TRBV5-1,ASSLGYWGELF
TRBJ2-3,13,TRBV9,ASSVWSGGPDTQY
TRBJ2-5,13,TRBV6-5,ASKPQQGSWETQY
TRBJ2-5,12,TRBV5-1,ASSVASAQETQY
TRBJ1-4,13,TRBV28,ASSLGGSGNEKLF
TRBJ1-2,13,TRBV28,ASSSQPRTGAGYT
TRBJ2-7,14,TRBV1,TSSQARESRIYEQY
TRBJ1-4,13,TRBV27,ASTSKVGDQEKLF
TRBJ2-2,13,TRBV6-4,ASKPTSGNAGELF
TRBJ2-3,10,TRBV28,ASSLRTDTQY
TRBJ1-2,10,TRBV2,ASSGSSYGYT
TRBJ1-6,11,TRBV30,AWSETGNSPLH
TRBJ2-2,14,TRBV2,ASSEARQGNTGELF
TRBJ1-6,14,TRBV18,ASSVQGSHNNSPLH
TRBJ1-5,12,TRBV2,ASSDPAGNQPQH
TRBJ1-1,11,TRBV6-5,ASNLHSNTEAF
TRBJ1-6,15,TRBV19,ASSIGSRGRTNSPLH
TRBJ1-3,12,TRBV6-1,AATPLNSGNTIY
TRBJ1-2,12,TRBV9,ASSPGRGNYGYT
TRBJ2-5,10,TRBV6-1,ASRAGAETQY
TRBJ2-7,12,TRBV15,ATSRGRQGYEQY
TRBJ2-3,11,TRBV29-1,SVLSSHTDTQY
TRBJ2-5,14,TRBV9,ASSQGGHQYQETQY